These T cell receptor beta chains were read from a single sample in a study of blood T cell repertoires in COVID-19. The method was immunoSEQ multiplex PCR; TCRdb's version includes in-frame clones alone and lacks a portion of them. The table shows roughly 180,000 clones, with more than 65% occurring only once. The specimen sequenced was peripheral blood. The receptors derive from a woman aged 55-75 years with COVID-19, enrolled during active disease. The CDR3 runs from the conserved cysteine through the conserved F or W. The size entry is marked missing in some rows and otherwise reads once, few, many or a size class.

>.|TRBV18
CASSLAGSTDTQYF
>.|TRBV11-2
CASSPKSGIAGNTIYF
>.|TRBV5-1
CASSLSQQGTEAFF
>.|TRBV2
CASSEGGAAGVLWFF
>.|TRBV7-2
CASSLRGAGGTDTQYF
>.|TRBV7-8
CASSLPRETQYF
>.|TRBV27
CASSLYAGGGTQYF
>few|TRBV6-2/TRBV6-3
CASSLKRGRFVNEQFF
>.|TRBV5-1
CASSLEPGGAGANVLTF
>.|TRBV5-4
CASTRLAGDEQYF
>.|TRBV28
CASKDSRNTDTQYF
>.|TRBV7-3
CASSLYTGGTDTQYF
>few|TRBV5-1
CASSSAGGVEKLFF
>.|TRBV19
CASRGLTDHTGELFF
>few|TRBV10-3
CAISELAGVETQYF
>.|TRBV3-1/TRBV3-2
CASSPRGGTLHF
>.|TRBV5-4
CASSGAGETQYF
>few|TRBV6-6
CASSSPVLPVYGYTF
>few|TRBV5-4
CASSPKLSGGRTDTQYF
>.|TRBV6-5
CASQSSGGVGNTIYF
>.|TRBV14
CASSPPTSGRIPSSYNEQFF
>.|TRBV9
CASSVGVWGQGEQFF
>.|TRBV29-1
CSVGLGAAGTEAFF
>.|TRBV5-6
CASSLVDSGSYYEQYF
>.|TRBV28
CASSDYQETQYF
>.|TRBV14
CASSQVASGRHSQFF
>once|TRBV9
CASSVGTSGKGELFF
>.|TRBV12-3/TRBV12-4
CASSRGSKTQYF
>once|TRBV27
CASSRQVRNTEAFF
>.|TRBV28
CASSPQGTEAFF
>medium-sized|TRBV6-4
CASSDSSGGTDTQYF
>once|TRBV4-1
CASSHRRLAEWGNEQFF
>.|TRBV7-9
CASSPASVTEAFF
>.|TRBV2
CASSGFLGLPRSSYNSPLHF
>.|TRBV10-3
CAISAGEGWGYQETQYF
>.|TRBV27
CASSPLIGQDQETQYF
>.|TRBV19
CASSMSDRVAGYTF
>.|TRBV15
CATSREGGFNQPQHF
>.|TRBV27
CASSSPGQPNEKLFF
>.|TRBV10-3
CAISAQGHNEQFF
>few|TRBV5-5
CASSSTGSFLMNTEAFF
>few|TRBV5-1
CASSPRLAGGRNTGELFF
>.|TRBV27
CASSDPGLAKNIQYF
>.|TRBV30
CALKRTGAYEQYF
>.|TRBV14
CASSPSTGLLLYNEQFF